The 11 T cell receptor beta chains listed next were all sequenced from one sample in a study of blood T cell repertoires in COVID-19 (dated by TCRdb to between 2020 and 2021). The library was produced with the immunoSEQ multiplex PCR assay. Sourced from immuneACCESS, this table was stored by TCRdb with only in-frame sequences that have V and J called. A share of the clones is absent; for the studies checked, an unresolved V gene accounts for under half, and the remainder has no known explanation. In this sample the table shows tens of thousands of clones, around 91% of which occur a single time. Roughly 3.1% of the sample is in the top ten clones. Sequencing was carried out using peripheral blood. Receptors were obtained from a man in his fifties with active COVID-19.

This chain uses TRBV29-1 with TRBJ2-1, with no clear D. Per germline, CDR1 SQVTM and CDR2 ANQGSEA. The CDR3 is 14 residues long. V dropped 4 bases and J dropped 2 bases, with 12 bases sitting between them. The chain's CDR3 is CSVVLRGPYNEQFF. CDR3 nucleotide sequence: TGCAGCGTTGTACTCAGAGGCCCCTACAATGAGCAGTTCTTC.

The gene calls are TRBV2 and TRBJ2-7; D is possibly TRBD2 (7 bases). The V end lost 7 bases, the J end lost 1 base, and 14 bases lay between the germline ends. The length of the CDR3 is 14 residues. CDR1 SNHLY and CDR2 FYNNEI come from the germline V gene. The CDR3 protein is CASNREGGSYEQYF. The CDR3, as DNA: TGTGCCAGCAACAGGGAGGGGGGATCCTACGAGCAGTACTTC.

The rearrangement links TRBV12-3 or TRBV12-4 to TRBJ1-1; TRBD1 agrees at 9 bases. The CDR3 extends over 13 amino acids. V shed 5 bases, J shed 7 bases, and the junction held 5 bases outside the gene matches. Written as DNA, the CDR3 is TGTGCCAGCAGTAAAACAGGGGGCGTTGAAGCTTTCTTT. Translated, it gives CASSKTGGVEAFF.

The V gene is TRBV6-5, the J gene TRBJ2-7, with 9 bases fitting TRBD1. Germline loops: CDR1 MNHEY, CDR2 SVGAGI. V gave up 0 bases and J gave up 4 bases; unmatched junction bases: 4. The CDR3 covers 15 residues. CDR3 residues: CASSYSGGQGYEQYF. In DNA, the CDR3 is TGTGCCAGCAGTTACTCAGGCGGACAGGGGTACGAGCAGTACTTC.

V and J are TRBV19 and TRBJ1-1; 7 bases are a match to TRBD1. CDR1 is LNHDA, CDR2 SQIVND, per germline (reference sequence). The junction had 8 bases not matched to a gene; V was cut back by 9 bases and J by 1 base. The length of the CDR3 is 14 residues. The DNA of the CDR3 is TGTGCCAGCGGAACGGGACAGTCGAACACTGAAGCTTTCTTT. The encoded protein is CASGTGQSNTEAFF.

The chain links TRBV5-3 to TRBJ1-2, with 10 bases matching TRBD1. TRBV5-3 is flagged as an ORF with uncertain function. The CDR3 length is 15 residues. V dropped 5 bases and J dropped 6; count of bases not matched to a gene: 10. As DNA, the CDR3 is TGTGCCAGAAGTTTTGCCGGACAGGGGGGACATGGCTACACCTTC. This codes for CARSFAGQGGHGYTF.

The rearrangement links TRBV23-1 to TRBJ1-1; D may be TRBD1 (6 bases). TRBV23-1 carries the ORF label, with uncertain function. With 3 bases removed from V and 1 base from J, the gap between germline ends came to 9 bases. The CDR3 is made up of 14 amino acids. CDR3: CASSQDRENTEAFF. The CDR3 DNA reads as TGCGCCAGCAGTCAGGACAGAGAGAACACTGAAGCTTTCTTT.

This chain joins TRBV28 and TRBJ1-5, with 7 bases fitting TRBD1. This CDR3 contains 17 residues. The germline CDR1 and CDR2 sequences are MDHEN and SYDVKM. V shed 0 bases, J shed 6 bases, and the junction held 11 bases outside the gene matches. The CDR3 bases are TGTGCCAGCAGTTTATGGGGGAGACAGGGCCGAAGTCAGCCCCAGCATTTT. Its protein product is CASSLWGRQGRSQPQHF.

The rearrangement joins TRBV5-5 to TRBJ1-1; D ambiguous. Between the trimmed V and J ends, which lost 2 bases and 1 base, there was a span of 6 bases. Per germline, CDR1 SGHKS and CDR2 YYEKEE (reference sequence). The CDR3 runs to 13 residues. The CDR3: CASSFGGNTEAFF. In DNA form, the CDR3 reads TGTGCCAGCAGCTTCGGCGGGAACACTGAAGCTTTCTTT.

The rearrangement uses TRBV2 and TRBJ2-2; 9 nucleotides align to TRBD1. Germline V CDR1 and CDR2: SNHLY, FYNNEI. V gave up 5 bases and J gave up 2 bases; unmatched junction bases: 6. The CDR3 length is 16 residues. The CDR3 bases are TGTGCCAGCAGTAGACAGGGGGGTCTTAACACCGGGGAGCTGTTTTTT. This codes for CASSRQGGLNTGELFF.

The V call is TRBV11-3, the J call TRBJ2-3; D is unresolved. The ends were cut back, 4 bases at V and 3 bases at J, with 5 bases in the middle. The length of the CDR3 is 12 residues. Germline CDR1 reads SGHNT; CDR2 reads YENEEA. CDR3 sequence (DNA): TGTGCCAGCAGCTCCCCGACAGATACGCAGTATTTT. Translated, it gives CASSSPTDTQYF.